This T cell receptor (beta chain) was sequenced in a study of cytomegalovirus exposure and HLA in healthy donors (dated by TCRdb to the late 2010s). A note on the overall study: An earlier analysis of roughly 610 of the donors reported 250 to 300 Gb of sequence data and 117 million unique TCR beta sequences obtained from about 170 million T cells. An early release that covered fewer than 800 HLA-typed donors contained approximately 300 gigabases of sequencing data and tens of millions of unique TCR sequences. Of the 350 to 450 genotyped donors, over 65% fell in the genetic ancestry cluster associated with self-reported Caucasian donors. The study was designed to test whether signatures of past pathogen exposure could be identified by cataloging public T cell receptors. The study profiled the T cell repertoires of more than 500 subjects by immunosequencing and related them to cytomegalovirus serostatus. In addition to the first cohort of approximately 650 subjects, a separate validation cohort of approximately 110 different subjects was used. To predict cytomegalovirus infection status, the study brought together high-throughput TCR immunosequencing, statistical association of individual TCRs with disease status, and machine learning. A later analysis re-examined previously published TCR beta repertoires from just over 650 donors and added high-resolution HLA genotyping to investigate patterns of TCR occurrence. The later analysis used no new phenotypic data to find candidate immune exposures, relying instead on TCR beta sequences and their occurrence across donors. An earlier analysis of roughly 600 of the donors used high-throughput TCR beta sequencing to judge whether each TCR beta V gene segment behaved as functional or pseudogenic. Donor age, sex, ethnicity and CMV serostatus were collected together with the repertoire data. In a later genetic analysis, genome-wide SNP genotypes for 398 of the 666 donors were used, and that subset was treated as a discovery cohort. All discovery cohort repertoires had been generated on a single sequencing platform. Both class I and class II loci were covered by HLA typing, at four-digit resolution. The number of typed donors differed by locus: roughly 620-640 for A, B, C, DRB1 and DQB1; 500 to 550 for DQA1; 606 for DPA1; and 400 to 480 for DPB1. Because of strong linkage in the cohort, roughly five DR-DQ haplotypes were treated as single units for association and clustering. Among 300 to 500 genotyped donors of the cohort, an average of roughly 230,000 unique TCR beta nucleotide sequences was sequenced per donor, of which 15% to 20% were non-productive.

The cohort consisted of approximately 670 healthy bone marrow donors. At the time of sampling, all cohort members were nominally healthy, though unrecorded immune exposures were likely present. The donor was CMV seronegative and belonged to the group of 350 to 400 seronegative cohort members. Each donor provided a peripheral blood sample, and peripheral blood mononuclear cells were used for TCR beta sequencing. The Qiagen DNeasy Blood Extraction Kit was used to extract genomic DNA from the blood cell samples. Details on this clone: Which antigen it targets is not known. No per-base quality is available; no much larger clone lies one base away.

Library construction relied on the immunoSEQ multiplex PCR assay. The multiplex PCR relied on a mix of 60 forward primers for TCR Vbeta segments and 13 reverse primers for TCR Jbeta segments. The CDR3 region of rearranged TCR beta genes was amplified from genomic DNA with a multiplex PCR assay. Amplified TCR beta libraries were sequenced as 87-base-pair reads on the Illumina HiSeq System. In the paper's pipeline: In a later analysis, roughly 80 million unique TCR beta chains were counted across the approximately 640 repertoires, and approximately 11 million of these chains were shared by at least two donors. Raw reads were error-corrected and collapsed into unique sequences with a nearest-neighbor algorithm that merged closely related sequences to remove PCR and sequencing errors. To assign V, D and J gene segments, CDR3 sequences were aligned to IMGT reference sequences. For a sequence to be retained, a match of at least six nucleotides was required to both a V gene segment and a J gene segment. Rearrangements were classified as productive when the CDR3 lacked stop codons and remained in frame with V and J, and all other rearrangements were classified as non-productive. Following IMGT convention, CDR3 was defined as the stretch from the second conserved V-encoded cysteine up to the conserved J-encoded phenylalanine. The earlier analysis of about 590 of the donors excluded sequences that lacked an unambiguous match to a single V gene segment. An earlier analysis of 550 to 650 of the donors classified V segments as functional when productive rearrangements were above 56.7% and as segregating when the standard deviation between donors was above 5%. To diagnose cytomegalovirus status from the catalog of TCR beta chain sequences, a statistical classification framework was built. In a later analysis, V and J genes were assigned by comparing TCR nucleotide sequences against IMGT/GENE-DB human TR gene sequences. In a later analysis, CDR3 sequences and most-parsimonious VDJ recombination scenarios were assigned using the TCRdist pipeline. In a later analysis, each TCR beta chain was defined by its CDR3 amino acid sequence together with its V-gene family, and reads lacking a unique V-gene family were excluded. To address suspected cross-contamination and a sequencing artifact, a later analysis removed over 500 highly shared, low-generation-probability nucleotide sequences. In a later analysis, a clonal expansion index for each public chain was calculated from normalized within-repertoire ranks of inferred template counts. In a later analysis, generation probabilities were computed using a VDJ recombination model fitted to out-of-frame rearrangements, and the results were checked against IGoR. Hypergeometric tests were used in a later analysis to score TCR-TCR, TCR-HLA and TCR-CMV co-occurrence, with a repertoire-size bias correction applied to the TCR pairs. To estimate false discovery rates, a later analysis permuted the HLA or CMV assignments 20 times. In a later analysis, co-occurring TCRs were grouped using DBSCAN, with TCRdist sequence similarity added in when clustering inside HLA-allele-positive subsets. Repertoires with fewer than 30,000 or more than 120,000 public chains, plus five repertoires with anomalous nucleotide sharing, were excluded from co-occurrence clustering. In its TCRdb copy, this immuneACCESS table keeps in-frame sequences only and misses some clones. Where compared with another copy, unresolved V genes explain less than half of these, and the others have no known cause. V and J calls plus clone size are reproduced from that table; the DNA served to infer D and trimming. Within this sample are approximately 200,000 clones, with 85% of them counted one time only. Under 3% of the sample belongs to the ten largest clones.

The paper's findings and limits, for the study overall: Compared with equally common non-associated chains, HLA-associated TCR beta chains in a later analysis were more clonally expanded and had lower generation probabilities. Correlated functional status among segregating V segments might be attributable to linkage disequilibrium, but an unknown experimental factor could not be ruled out. Some IMGT-functional V segments, including TRBV6-2 and TRBV6-3, could not be distinguished by the 87-base-pair reads and were therefore excluded. HLA typing was unavailable for some donors at each locus, so association tests used only the typed subset. When HLA alleles, especially DR and DQ, strongly co-occurred, TCR associations were difficult to assign to individual alleles. Roughly uniform sequencing depth across donors was assumed in presence/absence analyses, although this assumption may not hold. According to a later analysis, parvovirus B19, influenza, CMV and Epstein-Barr virus appeared linked to several top co-occurrence clusters. Cytomegalovirus status was reported to be diagnosed by the classifier with high specificity and sensitivity in both the original and validation cohorts. A further reported finding was that TCR beta sequences accurately predicted the HLA-A and HLA-B alleles for most subjects in the first cohort. The only immune exposure information available for the cohort was CMV serostatus. In vitro tests confirmed that a few of the cytomegalovirus-associated TCR beta chains recognize cytomegalovirus antigens. V-gene and J-gene trimming of TCR beta chains was associated with a missense DCLRE1C variant in a later genetic analysis, and the association was replicated in an independent cohort. Roughly 17 rarely observed V segments, including chromosome 9 orphons, were excluded from the earlier analysis of approximately 500 of the donors because counts were too low. According to a later analysis, TCR association rates differed among HLA loci, with DRB1 alleles showing the most associated TCRs and HLA-C alleles showing the fewest. Broadly in line with IMGT annotations, most TCR beta V segments showed up in productive rearrangements about 87% or about 30% of the time in an earlier analysis of several hundred of the donors. Most TCR sequences were seen in very few donors, while some public TCRs were found in many individuals. A later genetic analysis reported fewer N-insertions in productive TCRs among donors in an Asian-associated ancestry cluster than the roughly 650-donor mean. The authors suggested that the approach could potentially be generalized to other disease states and immunological phenotypes. A group of highly shared sequence variants was considered likely to be a technical artifact of the sequencing pipeline. The cohort was sequenced for TCR beta chains only, and without alpha or paired-chain data the features that could be detected were limited. The study listed 164 TCR beta chains as associated with cytomegalovirus. A later analysis found that most CMV-associated TCR beta chains appeared HLA-restricted, with HLA associations seemingly driven largely by CMV exposure. In a later analysis, about 16,000 TCR beta sequences were associated with specific HLA alleles at a false discovery rate of 0.05.

The germline V gene provides CDR1 LGHNA and CDR2 YNFKEQ. The germline V end is reduced by 4 bases and the J end by 2 bases; junction bases left unmatched: 3. The CDR3 holds 16 amino acids from the cysteine to the phenylalanine. The sequence is cut down to CDR3 DNA, 48 bases in frame from base 1. The source material was PBMCs. This clonotype originated in a woman in her fifties or sixties in good health and CMV-seronegative. The sequence is built from TRBV4-2 and TRBJ2-5; the central 14 bases match TRBD2. For the CDR3, the sequence is CASSLGLAGAQETQYF. The nucleotides are TGTGCCAGCAGCCTGGGACTAGCGGGAGCGCAAGAGACCCAGTACTTC.